These T cell receptor beta chains were read from a single sample in a study of cytomegalovirus exposure and HLA in healthy donors. Profiled with immunoSEQ multiplex PCR; TCRdb holds only in-frame clones, not every one. This sample has roughly 240,000 clones, with 80% to 90% found just once. Sequenced input: PBMCs. These receptors were taken from a girl aged 2-10 years in good health and CMV-seronegative. Each CDR3 is given with its conserved first and last residue. D genes are given only for firm matches. Size tells how often a clone was seen (once, few, many) or the class of an expanded clone, and some rows leave it out.

v_call	clone_size	j_call	d_call	cdr3_aa	cdr3_nt
TRBV19	-	TRBJ2-1	TRBD2	CASSPRGASGSVNEQFF	TGTGCCAGTAGTCCTCGAGGTGCTAGCGGGAGTGTCAATGAGCAGTTCTTC
TRBV30	-	TRBJ1-1	-	CAWRQHTEAFF	TGTGCCTGGAGACAGCACACTGAAGCTTTCTTT
TRBV5-5	few	TRBJ2-3	TRBD1	CASRTTGSTDTQYF	TGTGCCAGCAGAACGACAGGGAGCACAGATACGCAGTATTTT
TRBV10-3	-	TRBJ2-7	-	CAIGGVYEQYF	TGTGCCATCGGGGGCGTCTACGAGCAGTACTTC
TRBV7-6	-	TRBJ2-7	-	CASSPQLGHEQYF	TGTGCCAGCAGCCCCCAGCTGGGGCACGAGCAGTACTTC
TRBV29-1	-	TRBJ2-4	-	CSVEVERAKNIQYF	TGCAGCGTTGAAGTCGAGAGAGCCAAAAACATTCAGTACTTC
TRBV30	-	TRBJ1-1	-	CAWSRGKNTEAFF	TGTGCCTGGAGTCGGGGAAAGAACACTGAAGCTTTCTTT
TRBV6-5	-	TRBJ2-7	-	CASSYSRAYEQYF	TGTGCCAGCAGTTACAGCAGGGCCTACGAGCAGTACTTC
TRBV5-1	-	TRBJ1-2	-	CASSPSGINYGYTF	TGCGCCAGCAGCCCCTCCGGGATCAACTATGGCTACACCTTC
TRBV9	-	TRBJ2-5	-	CASSAGIQETQYF	TGTGCCAGCAGCGCAGGGATACAAGAGACCCAGTACTTC
TRBV6-5	-	TRBJ2-1	-	CASSYGGDSYNEQFF	TGTGCCAGCAGTTACGGCGGGGACTCCTACAATGAGCAGTTCTTC
TRBV27	-	TRBJ2-3	TRBD1	CASSAQQGATTQYF	TGTGCCAGCAGTGCACAACAGGGGGCGACTACGCAGTATTTT
TRBV10-3	-	TRBJ2-7	-	CAISDYPGLVSYEQYF	TGTGCCATCAGTGATTACCCGGGACTTGTTTCCTACGAGCAGTACTTC
TRBV6-5	-	TRBJ2-7	-	CASSYSKRGYEQYF	TGTGCCAGCAGTTACTCGAAGAGGGGGTACGAGCAGTACTTC
TRBV7-2	-	TRBJ2-5	TRBD2	CASSLVAGGLGETQYF	TGTGCCAGCAGCTTAGTTGCGGGGGGGCTAGGAGAGACCCAGTACTTC
TRBV2	-	TRBJ1-1	TRBD1	CASTPVQGIATEAFF	TGTGCCAGCACCCCTGTACAGGGGATCGCCACTGAAGCTTTCTTT
TRBV2	-	TRBJ1-5	TRBD1	CASSEQGGNQPQHF	TGTGCCAGCAGTGAACAGGGGGGCAATCAGCCCCAGCATTTT
TRBV2	-	TRBJ2-5	-	CASTMGDYQETQYF	TGTGCCAGCACTATGGGGGACTACCAAGAGACCCAGTACTTC
TRBV2	few	TRBJ1-1	-	CASRSEGLNTEAFF	TGTGCCAGCAGATCCGAGGGCTTGAACACTGAAGCTTTCTTT
TRBV25-1	-	TRBJ2-7	-	CASSEYQAYEQYF	TGTGCCAGCAGTGAATATCAGGCCTACGAGCAGTACTTC
TRBV4-2	-	TRBJ2-2	-	CASSQVGSRAFGTGELFF	TGTGCCAGCAGCCAAGTCGGGAGTCGAGCTTTTGGGACCGGGGAGCTGTTTTTT
TRBV2	-	TRBJ2-1	TRBD2	CASSLSGRAKDEQFF	TGTGCCAGCAGTCTTAGCGGGAGGGCCAAGGATGAGCAGTTCTTC
TRBV5-4	once	TRBJ1-4	-	CASSPDTAANEKLFF	TGTGCCAGCAGCCCGGACACGGCGGCTAATGAAAAACTGTTTTTT
TRBV4-2	-	TRBJ1-1	-	CASSQEFSRGTEAFF	TGTGCCAGCAGCCAAGAATTCAGCAGGGGCACTGAAGCTTTCTTT
TRBV30	-	TRBJ2-7	-	CAMTPEVAYEQYF	TGTGCCATGACTCCGGAGGTCGCCTACGAGCAGTACTTC
TRBV5-1	once	TRBJ1-1	TRBD1	CASSLADRMNTEAFF	TGCGCCAGCAGCTTGGCGGACAGGATGAACACTGAAGCTTTCTTT
TRBV10-3	once	TRBJ2-7	TRBD2	CAISESGGYEQYF	TGTGCCATCAGTGAGTCGGGGGGGTACGAGCAGTACTTC
TRBV11-2	-	TRBJ1-3	-	CASSLVKASSGNTIYF	TGTGCCAGCAGCTTAGTGAAAGCCTCCTCTGGAAACACCATATATTTT
TRBV6-6	-	TRBJ1-2	-	CASSYVESDYTF	TGTGCCAGCAGTTACGTGGAGTCGGACTACACCTTC
TRBV6-1	-	TRBJ2-3	TRBD2	CASSEASGIYVDTQYF	TGTGCCAGCAGTGAAGCTAGCGGGATCTACGTAGATACGCAGTATTTT
TRBV6-5	-	TRBJ2-5	-	CASSYFSSGETQYF	TGTGCCAGCAGTTACTTTTCCAGCGGAGAGACCCAGTACTTC
TRBV19	few	TRBJ2-5	TRBD1	CASSIGQGLKETQYF	TGTGCCAGTAGTATAGGACAGGGGCTAAAAGAGACCCAGTACTTC
TRBV2	-	TRBJ1-3	-	CASKAGILSGNTIYF	TGTGCCAGCAAAGCCGGGATCCTCTCTGGAAACACCATATATTTT
TRBV19	-	TRBJ1-4	-	CASRSSWSRGGEKLFF	TGTGCCAGTAGATCGTCCTGGTCCCGAGGGGGTGAAAAACTGTTTTTT
TRBV5-1	-	TRBJ2-1	TRBD1	CASSFGDRGDWNEQFF	TGCGCCAGCAGCTTTGGGGACAGGGGGGATTGGAATGAGCAGTTCTTC
TRBV19	-	TRBJ2-7	TRBD2	CASIGLAGGLDEQYF	TGTGCCAGTATTGGACTAGCGGGGGGGCTGGATGAGCAGTACTTC
TRBV29-1	-	TRBJ2-1	TRBD1	CSVDPFQGAYNEQFF	TGCAGCGTTGACCCCTTTCAGGGGGCCTACAATGAGCAGTTCTTC
TRBV6-5	-	TRBJ2-1	TRBD2	CASRLAGGPYNEQFF	TGTGCCAGCAGGCTAGCGGGAGGGCCATACAATGAGCAGTTCTTC
TRBV10-3	-	TRBJ2-3	TRBD1	CAISAGQGADTQYF	TGTGCCATCAGTGCTGGACAGGGGGCGGATACGCAGTATTTT
TRBV9	-	TRBJ1-2	TRBD1	CASSAHQGAAYGYTF	TGTGCCAGCAGCGCCCACCAGGGGGCCGCCTATGGCTACACCTTC
TRBV27	-	TRBJ2-1	TRBD2	CASSLWASGSGNEQFF	TGTGCCAGCAGTTTATGGGCTAGCGGGAGTGGTAATGAGCAGTTCTTC
TRBV9	-	TRBJ2-7	-	CASSQRAEVHEQYF	TGTGCCAGCAGCCAGAGGGCTGAGGTCCACGAGCAGTACTTC
TRBV19	-	TRBJ2-1	-	CASSIDRGGIGDEQFF	TGTGCCAGTAGTATAGATCGTGGCGGGATTGGGGATGAGCAGTTCTTC
TRBV28	-	TRBJ1-2	-	CASSLLPGVDSGYTF	TGTGCCAGCAGTTTATTACCAGGCGTAGATTCTGGCTACACCTTC
TRBV19	-	TRBJ2-7	TRBD2	CASSILSGDYEQYF	TGTGCCAGTAGTATTTTGAGCGGGGACTACGAGCAGTACTTC
TRBV30	-	TRBJ2-5	TRBD2	CAWSVGNLAGGKETQYF	TGTGCCTGGAGTGTAGGTAACCTTGCGGGGGGTAAAGAGACCCAGTACTTC
TRBV29-1	-	TRBJ1-1	-	CSVDRFQGRRTEAFF	TGCAGCGTTGATAGGTTCCAGGGAAGACGTACTGAAGCTTTCTTT
TRBV4-1	-	TRBJ2-5	-	CASSQDPHSGQGFLETQYF	-
TRBV9	-	TRBJ2-1	-	CASSVGTGAYNEQFF	TGTGCCAGCAGCGTCGGAACTGGAGCCTACAATGAGCAGTTCTTC
TRBV19	-	TRBJ1-5	TRBD1	CASSPFRGPDQPQHF	TGTGCCAGTAGCCCCTTCAGGGGGCCAGATCAGCCCCAGCATTTT
TRBV10-3	-	TRBJ2-4	-	CAIKDSFGDIQYF	TGTGCCATCAAAGACAGCTTTGGGGACATTCAGTACTTC